The 19 T cell receptor beta chains below all came from one sample that was sequenced in a study of cytomegalovirus exposure and HLA in healthy donors. PCR was performed using 60 Vbeta and 13 Jbeta primers. Using immunoSEQ multiplex PCR, the repertoire was profiled, and TCRdb retains in-frame clones only, with some absent. The sample holds over 150,000 clones, approximately 84% seen once. The material sequenced was PBMCs. The receptors originated from a man between 18 and 29 years old in good health and CMV-seronegative.

V gene TRBV19 combines with J gene TRBJ1-5; D ambiguous. CDR1 and CDR2 from the germline V gene are LNHDA and SQIVND (reference sequence). The CDR3 covers 14 residues. The V gene lost 8 bases and the J gene lost 4 bases, with 15 bases spanning the gap. The CDR3 protein is CASATGKINQPQHF. The CDR3 coding sequence is TGTGCCAGTGCAACCGGGAAAATAAATCAGCCCCAGCATTTT.

The chain carries TRBV14 and TRBJ1-4, with D perhaps matching TRBD1 (5 bases). Germline V CDR1 and CDR2: SGHDN, FVKESK. With 0 bases removed from V and 8 bases from J, the gap between germline ends came to 10 bases. This CDR3 is built from 14 residues. The CDR3 loop is CASSQDLSGEKLFF. The CDR3 coding sequence is TGTGCCAGCAGCCAAGATTTATCAGGGGAAAAACTGTTTTTT.

V gene TRBV5-1 combines with J gene TRBJ1-4, with D possibly TRBD1 on 5 matching bases. V lost 4 bases and J lost 8, with 30 bases in between. The CDR3 is 19 residues long. The germline V gene encodes CDR1 SGHRS and CDR2 YFSETQ. DNA of the CDR3: TGCGCCAGCAGCACGGGAAAGGACACCATAAAACGCGGGGCGGAAAAACTGTTTTTT. The encoded protein is CASSTGKDTIKRGAEKLFF.

The rearrangement uses TRBV28 and TRBJ2-5; TRBD2 agrees at 16 bases. With V trimmed by 6 bases and J by 1 base, 8 bases remained unmatched. The CDR3 sequence is 18 residues long. Germline V gene sequence: CDR1 MDHEN, CDR2 SYDVKM. The CDR3 DNA follows: TGTGCCAGCAGGTCGCCGGGACTAGCGGGAGGGACCCAAGAGACCCAGTACTTC. It translates to CASRSPGLAGGTQETQYF.

This chain links TRBV7-9 with TRBJ1-1, with 9 positions matching TRBD1. Per the germline V gene, CDR1 is SEHNR and CDR2 is FQNEAQ (reference sequence). Trimming at V came to 7 bases and at J to 4 bases, leaving 4 bases not matched to a gene. The CDR3 runs 13 residues. This chain's CDR3 is CASIDRGGTEAFF. CDR3 coding DNA: TGTGCCAGCATTGACAGGGGGGGCACTGAAGCTTTCTTT.

The rearrangement joins TRBV29-1 to TRBJ2-7, with a weak D call TRBD2 (6 bases). CDR1 is SQVTM, CDR2 ANQGSEA, per germline. The V end was cut by 4 bases, the J end by 2 bases, with 9 bases between. The CDR3 contains 12 residues. CDR3: CSVASGAYEQYF. CDR3 in DNA: TGCAGCGTTGCATCGGGGGCCTACGAGCAGTACTTC.

This clone was detected a few times. The chain couples TRBV7-9 to TRBJ2-6; TRBD2 matches 7 bases. This CDR3 is 18 amino acids long. V lost 1 base to trimming and J lost 0 bases; unmatched junction nucleotides: 6. CDR1 and CDR2 from the germline V gene are SEHNR and FQNEAQ (reference sequence). In nucleotides, the CDR3 is TGTGCCAGCAGCTTAGTGGGCGGGAGTTTCTCTGGGGCCAACGTCCTGACTTTC. This gives the protein CASSLVGGSFSGANVLTF.

This chain joins TRBV11-3 and TRBJ2-5; TRBD2 might be the D (6 bases). The CDR3 contains 14 residues. V gave up 5 bases and J gave up 1 base, with 11 bases separating them. Germline CDR1 SGHNT, CDR2 YENEEA. CDR3 sequence: CASSLMEGQETQYF. The CDR3, as DNA: TGTGCCAGCAGCCTAATGGAGGGCCAAGAGACCCAGTACTTC.

The chain carries TRBV2 and TRBJ2-7; the D gene is possibly TRBD1 (5 bases). V was shortened by 8 bases and J by 3 bases, with 17 bases between the two germline ends. The CDR3 spans 14 residues. Germline V gene data show CDR1 as SNHLY and CDR2 as FYNNEI. CDR3 sequence (DNA): TGTGCCAGCCGTTACGACAGCGCAGTCTACGAGCAGTACTTC. Its translation: CASRYDSAVYEQYF.

The gene calls are TRBV7-9 and TRBJ2-3, with a weak D call TRBD2 (5 bases). The germline V gene has CDR1 SEHNR and CDR2 FQNEAQ (reference sequence). Trimming shortened V by 5 bases and J by 5 bases, and 23 bases separated the two germline ends. CDR3 length: 17 amino acids. The CDR3 DNA sequence: TGTGCCAGCAGCCACTCTAACCGGCGGGCCAGCCTAGATACGCAGTATTTT. It is translated as CASSHSNRRASLDTQYF.

The chain carries TRBV7-9 and TRBJ2-1, with TRBD1 as a possible D gene (6 bases). V was trimmed by 1 base and J by 9 bases, leaving 16 bases between them. CDR1 is SEHNR and CDR2 is FQNEAQ in the germline V gene (reference sequence). This CDR3 comprises 15 residues. CDR3 loop: CASSLGTAGLGEQFF. The CDR3 bases are TGTGCCAGCAGCTTAGGGACAGCTGGTTTAGGTGAGCAGTTCTTC.

V usage is TRBV7-9 and J usage is TRBJ2-1, with 9 bases lining up with TRBD2. The CDR3 consists of 16 residues. Germline V gives CDR1 SEHNR, CDR2 FQNEAQ (reference sequence). V shed 1 base, J shed 2 bases, and the junction held 3 bases outside the gene matches. The CDR3 coding sequence is TGTGCCAGCAGCTTAGGGGGCGGGGGGGCCTACAATGAGCAGTTCTTC. It yields the protein CASSLGGGGAYNEQFF. Supplemented by reference TRBV7-9 and TRBJ2-1, the full variable domain reads DTGVSQNPRHKITKRGQNVTFRCDPISEHNRLYWYRQTLGQGPEFLTYFQNEAQLEKSRLLSDRFSAERPKGSFSTLEIQRTEQGDSAMYLCASSLGGGGAYNEQFFGPGTRLTVL.

The rearrangement joins TRBV6-1 to TRBJ2-1; possibly TRBD1 for D (6 bases). Germline-derived CDR1 and CDR2 are MNHNS and SASEGT. The CDR3 has 15 residues. Trimming shortened V by 3 bases and J by 7 bases, and 16 bases separated the two germline ends. The CDR3 DNA sequence: TGTGCCAGCAGTGATAGACAGGTCCAGGGGAATGAGCAGTTCTTC. This codes for CASSDRQVQGNEQFF.

The chain joins TRBV19 to TRBJ1-5; D remains ambiguous. V lost 5 bases and J 7 bases, leaving 15 bases between the germline ends. The CDR3 runs to 14 residues. Germline-derived CDR1 and CDR2 are LNHDA and SQIVND (reference sequence). The CDR3 sequence is CASSVLPGKQPQHF. The CDR3 bases are TGTGCCAGTAGTGTTTTACCGGGAAAACAGCCCCAGCATTTT.

The chain couples TRBV7-8 to TRBJ1-1, with D maybe TRBD1 (6 bases). V gave up 3 bases and J gave up 11 bases, with 13 bases separating them. Germline CDR1 reads SGHVS; CDR2 reads FQNEAQ. The CDR3 contains 12 residues. CDR3 nucleotides: TGTGCCAGCAGCTTCCCAGGGGATGGGGCTTTCTTT. It is translated as CASSFPGDGAFF.

The chain is built from TRBV15 and TRBJ2-5; 10 nucleotides match TRBD2. Losses at the gene ends were 6 bases for V and 4 bases for J; bases not matched to a gene: 5. This CDR3 contains 14 residues. Germline CDR1 is LNHNV and CDR2 is YYDKDF (reference sequence). Here the CDR3 DNA reads TGTGCCACCAGTCTAGCGGGGGTTGGAGAGACCCAGTACTTC. Protein sequence: CATSLAGVGETQYF.

The chain links TRBV7-8 to TRBJ2-2; 13 bases line up with TRBD2. V lost 3 bases to trimming and J lost 4 bases; unmatched junction nucleotides: 8. The CDR3 extends over 18 amino acids. The germline CDR1 and CDR2 sequences are SGHVS and FQNEAQ. CDR3 sequence (DNA): TGTGCCAGCAGCTTGAGCGGACTAGCGGGAGTGGGCACCGGGGAGCTGTTTTTT. As protein: CASSLSGLAGVGTGELFF.

This rearrangement joins TRBV7-6 to TRBJ2-7; the D is unclear. Trimming removed 5 bases at V and 5 bases at J, with 13 bases between. Germline lookup yields CDR1 SGHVS and CDR2 FNYEAQ. The CDR3 is 13 amino acids. CDR3 residues: CASSPRLSDEQYF. CDR3 nucleotide sequence: TGTGCCAGCAGCCCCCGCCTAAGCGACGAGCAGTACTTC.

The V call is TRBV4-3, the J call TRBJ2-3; no clear D. The CDR3 covers 16 residues. V lost 4 bases and J lost 1, with 15 bases in between. Germline values: CDR1 LGHNA, CDR2 YSLEER. CDR3 sequence (DNA): TGCGCCAGCAGCCGAGTCCAGGCCCCGGGCACAGATACGCAGTATTTT. This translates into CASSRVQAPGTDTQYF.